This T cell receptor beta chain was sequenced in a study of beta chain features in type 1 diabetes. Findings of the study overall: Across patients, naive, central memory and Treg TCRB repertoires exhibited apparently greater similarity than was observed across healthy donors.

This clone showed up just a few times. The antigen is not known. Sequenced material consisted of expressed TCRB transcripts (all of the isolated RNA was reverse transcribed). Profiled with immunoSEQ multiplex PCR; TCRdb holds only in-frame clones, not every one. The sample has 300,000 to 350,000 clones, 15% to 20% seen once. V was trimmed by 0 bases and J by 6 bases, leaving 10 bases between them. There are 14 residues in the CDR3. Per the germline V gene, CDR1 is SGDLS and CDR2 is YYNGEE. One heparinised draw of blood, averaging approximately 110 mL, came from each donor. The receptor comes from a woman younger than 30 in good health. This rearrangement joins TRBV9 to TRBJ1-5; D is perhaps TRBD1 (5 bases). Sample: naive CD4+ T cells from blood. CDR3 sequence reads: CASSVAAGGQPQHF. The CDR3 coding sequence is TGTGCCAGCAGCGTAGCAGCGGGGGGTCAGCCCCAGCATTTT.